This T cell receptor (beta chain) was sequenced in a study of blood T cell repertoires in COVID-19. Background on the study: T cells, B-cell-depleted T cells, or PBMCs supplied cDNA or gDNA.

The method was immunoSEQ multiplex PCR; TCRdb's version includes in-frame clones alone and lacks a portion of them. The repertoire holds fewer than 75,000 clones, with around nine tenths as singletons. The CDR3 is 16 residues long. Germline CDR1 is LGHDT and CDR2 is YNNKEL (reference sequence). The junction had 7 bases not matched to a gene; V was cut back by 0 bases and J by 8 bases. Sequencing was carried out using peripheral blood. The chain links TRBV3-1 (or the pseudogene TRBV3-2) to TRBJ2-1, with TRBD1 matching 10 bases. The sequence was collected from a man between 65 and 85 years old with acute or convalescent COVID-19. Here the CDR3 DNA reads TGTGCCAGCAGCCAAGATCGCGGACAGGGGGGCGATGAGCAGTTCTTC. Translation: CASSQDRGQGGDEQFF.